A single sample gave rise to the 9 T cell receptor beta chains below, sequenced in a study of blood T cells in healthy people across ages. Next came a second PCR, run for about 6 to 11 cycles, which used a sample-barcoded 5' primer along with a J-beta primer mix. TCRdb reanalysed the 5' RACE reads using MiXCR and keeps one entry per CDR3 protein. The sample yields about 930,000 distinct CDR3 sequences, 25% to 35% seen once. This same sample was also taken into another study, of T cells of mothers and their children.

Sequenced input: blood. The receptors come from a woman in her forties in good health.

This clonotype appeared many times. The chain combines TRBV20-1 with TRBJ2-1; D possibly corresponds to TRBD2 (5 bases). This CDR3 comprises 15 residues. V lost 0 bases, J lost 7 bases, and 16 bases lay in between. CDR1 and CDR2 (germline): DFQATT, SNEGSKA (reference sequence). In nucleotides, the CDR3 is TGCAGTGCTAGAGAAACCAGCGGCTTAAGGAATGAGCAGTTCTTC. This encodes CSARETSGLRNEQFF.

This clonotype was detected only a few times. The V gene is TRBV5-1, the J gene TRBJ2-3; no reliable D call. CDR3 length: 15 residues. V gave up 2 bases and J gave up 2 bases, with 12 bases separating them. Germline V gives CDR1 SGHRS, CDR2 YFSETQ. The CDR3 loop is CASSLIGENTDTQYF. CDR3 DNA: TGCGCCAGCAGCTTAATCGGCGAGAACACAGATACGCAGTATTTT.

In its sample, this clonotype was seen many times. The rearrangement joins TRBV7-3 to TRBJ2-1; D is possibly TRBD1 (6 bases). Deletions cut 3 bases from V and 8 bases from J, with 11 bases between. The germline V gene encodes CDR1 SGHTA and CDR2 FQGTGA. The CDR3 is 13 amino acids. This chain's CDR3 is CASSLQGPYEQFF. The DNA of the CDR3 is TGTGCCAGCAGCTTGCAGGGGCCCTATGAGCAGTTCTTC.

The CDR3 region has the DNA TGTGCCAGCAGGTTGGGACAGGGGCGCTATGGCTACACCTTC. Its translation is CASRLGQGRYGYTF. This chain joins TRBV11-2 and TRBJ1-2; TRBD1 agrees at 10 bases. CDR1 is SGHAT and CDR2 is FQNNGV in the germline V gene. This CDR3 has 14 amino acids. The J segment lost 4 bases and the V segment lost 6 bases, leaving 5 bases of the junction unmatched.

Regarding this clonotype: A much larger clone lies one base from this, so it may be a read error. The chain joins TRBV7-2 to TRBJ2-3; the D gene could be TRBD1 or TRBD2 (6 bases each). The CDR3 has 15 amino acids. Germline V CDR1 and CDR2: SGHTA, FQGNSA. V shed 1 base and J shed 4 bases, with 12 bases lying between them. Here the CDR3 DNA reads TGTGCCAGCAGCTTAGTAGTGGGGGGCGCAGATACGCAGTATTTT. This gives the protein CASSLVVGGADTQYF.

The V and J genes are TRBV12-3 or TRBV12-4 and TRBJ1-2, with 7 bases identical to TRBD1. This CDR3 contains 13 residues. Unmatched junction bases numbered 7, after V lost 5 bases and J lost 7 bases. The DNA for the CDR3 is TGTGCCAGCAGTGTACAGGGGACCCGTGGCTACACCTTC. Protein: CASSVQGTRGYTF.

There are a few counts of this clonotype. J is TRBJ2-3 and V is TRBV7-2; D not resolved. Germline V gene lookup returns CDR1 SGHTA and CDR2 FQGNSA. Trimming shortened V by 2 bases and J by 1 base, and 10 bases separated the two germline ends. This CDR3 spans 15 amino acids. The CDR3 region is CASSLMSQGTDTQYF. The CDR3, as DNA: TGTGCCAGCAGCTTAATGTCTCAGGGCACAGATACGCAGTATTTT.

The genes are TRBV18 and TRBJ2-4; D remains ambiguous. The last part of the DNA fits TRBJ2-7 better; the J call may be wrong. CDR1 and CDR2 (germline): KGHSH, LQKENI. This CDR3 is built from 15 residues. In DNA form, the CDR3 reads TGTGCCAGCTCAAGGAGTAGGGTCTCCTCCTACGAGCAGTACTTC. Translation gives CASSRSRVSSYEQYF.

V and J are TRBV6-5 and TRBJ1-1; weak D call: TRBD1 (6 bases). The CDR3 consists of 16 residues. The V end lost 0 bases, the J end lost 5 bases, and 16 bases lay between the germline ends. Looked up from germline, CDR1 is MNHEY and CDR2 is SVGAGI. The CDR3 here is CASSYSAGDPRTEAFF. Here the CDR3 DNA reads TGTGCCAGCAGTTACTCGGCAGGGGACCCGAGGACTGAAGCTTTCTTT.